These 8 T cell receptor beta chains were all obtained from the same sample, sequenced in a study of immune characterization of retroperitoneal liposarcoma. TCRdb passed the PCR reads through MiXCR, listing each CDR3 protein once. The table includes about 12,000 distinct CDR3 sequences, approximately 28% detected once. Sequencing was carried out using tumor tissue. These receptors all stem from a female donor with retroperitoneal liposarcoma.

This clonotype appeared many times. This chain uses TRBV7-6 with TRBJ2-1; no clear D gene. Germline V gene lookup returns CDR1 SGHVS and CDR2 FNYEAQ. V lost 7 bases, J lost 9 bases, and 13 bases lay in between. The CDR3 is made up of 12 amino acids. The CDR3 sequence: CASNPARTEQFF. The DNA for the CDR3 is TGTGCCAGCAACCCGGCGAGGACTGAGCAGTTCTTC.

The chain has TRBV6-1 and TRBJ2-3; perhaps TRBD2 as D (5 bases). The V and J ends lost 6 bases and 2 bases respectively, with 6 bases between them. This CDR3 is 12 amino acids long. The germline V gene encodes CDR1 MNHNS and CDR2 SASEGT. Here the CDR3 DNA reads TGTGCCAGCAGGGGAGTCACAGATACGCAGTATTTT. It encodes CASRGVTDTQYF.

The rearrangement uses TRBV6-1 and TRBJ2-5, with unresolved D. The length of the CDR3 is 13 residues. V was clipped by 8 bases and J by 2 bases, with 12 bases between them. Germline loops: CDR1 MNHNS, CDR2 SASEGT. CDR3 amino acids: CASSMLLQETQYF. The CDR3 nucleotides read TGTGCCAGCTCTATGCTCCTTCAAGAGACCCAGTACTTC.

Judged by abundance, this clonotype is medium-sized (0.01 to 0.1%). This chain uses TRBV7-2 with TRBJ2-7; 14 nucleotides match TRBD2. The length of the CDR3 is 17 residues. V trimming: 5 bases; J trimming: 1 base; junction bases outside the gene matches: 7. Germline CDR1 reads SGHTA; CDR2 reads FQGNSA. The CDR3, as DNA: TGTGCCAGCAGCCGCGGGACTAGCGGGAGTAAGTCCTACGAGCAGTACTTC. Its translation is CASSRGTSGSKSYEQYF.

This clonotype ranks as medium-sized. This chain uses TRBV7-2 with TRBJ2-1, with TRBD2 matching over 9 bases. The J call may be mistaken, given a closer DNA end match to TRBJ2-7. CDR1 and CDR2 (germline): SGHTA, FQGNSA. The CDR3 has 15 amino acids. The CDR3 here is CASSLDSGSYNEQYF. The CDR3 DNA sequence: TGTGCCAGCAGCTTAGATAGCGGGAGCTACAATGAGCAGTACTTC.

This clonotype has just a few counts. The rearrangement uses TRBV10-2 and TRBJ2-4, with 7 bases aligning to TRBD1. This CDR3 comprises 17 residues. Per germline, CDR1 WSHSY and CDR2 SAAADI. The junction had 12 bases not matched to a gene; V was cut back by 7 bases and J by 0 bases. CDR3 region: CASKSDRMGIAKNIQYF. The CDR3 bases are TGCGCCAGCAAGTCGGACAGGATGGGTATAGCCAAAAACATTCAGTACTTC.

This clonotype was observed many times. The chain carries TRBV6-1 and TRBJ2-1, with D maybe TRBD1 (6 bases). Matching the DNA end better, TRBJ2-7 makes the J call doubtful. The CDR3 spans 16 residues. The germline V gene has CDR1 MNHNS and CDR2 SASEGT. Written as DNA, the CDR3 is TGTGCCAGCAGTCCCCGATCTCTTACAGGGACCTACGAGCAGTACTTC. This encodes CASSPRSLTGTYEQYF.

This clonotype is labeled medium-sized. The chain is built from TRBV6-1 and TRBJ1-6; D is perhaps TRBD1 (6 bases). Per germline, CDR1 MNHNS and CDR2 SASEGT. This CDR3 contains 13 residues. Trimming took 7 bases from V and 8 from J, leaving 12 bases between them. CDR3 sequence reads: CASTRQVDSPLHF. DNA for the CDR3: TGTGCCAGCACTCGACAGGTGGATTCACCCCTCCACTTT.